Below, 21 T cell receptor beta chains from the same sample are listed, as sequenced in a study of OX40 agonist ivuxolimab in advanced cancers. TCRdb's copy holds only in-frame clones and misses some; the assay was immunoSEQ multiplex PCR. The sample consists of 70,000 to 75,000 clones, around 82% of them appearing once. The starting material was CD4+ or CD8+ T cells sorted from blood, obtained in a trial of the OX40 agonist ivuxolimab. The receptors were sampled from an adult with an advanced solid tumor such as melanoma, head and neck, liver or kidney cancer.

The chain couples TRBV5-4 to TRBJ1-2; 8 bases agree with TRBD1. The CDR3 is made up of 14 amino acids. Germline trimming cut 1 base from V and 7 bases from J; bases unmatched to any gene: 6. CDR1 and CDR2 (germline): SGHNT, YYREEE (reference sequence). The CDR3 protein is CASSLKTTGVGYTF. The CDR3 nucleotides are TGTGCCAGCAGCTTGAAGACGACAGGGGTTGGCTACACCTTC.

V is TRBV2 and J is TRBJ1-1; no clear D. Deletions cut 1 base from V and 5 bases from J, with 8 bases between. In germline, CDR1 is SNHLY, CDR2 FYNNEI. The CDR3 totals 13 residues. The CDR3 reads CASSEEMGTEAFF. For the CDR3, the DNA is TGTGCCAGCAGTGAAGAGATGGGGACTGAAGCTTTCTTT.

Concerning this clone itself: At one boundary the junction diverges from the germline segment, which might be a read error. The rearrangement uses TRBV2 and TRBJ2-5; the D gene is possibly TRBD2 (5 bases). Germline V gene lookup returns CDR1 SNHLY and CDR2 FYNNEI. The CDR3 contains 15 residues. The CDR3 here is CASNERGRRQETQYF. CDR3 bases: TGTGCCAGCAATGAACGCGGGCGCAGGCAAGAGACCCAGTACTTC.

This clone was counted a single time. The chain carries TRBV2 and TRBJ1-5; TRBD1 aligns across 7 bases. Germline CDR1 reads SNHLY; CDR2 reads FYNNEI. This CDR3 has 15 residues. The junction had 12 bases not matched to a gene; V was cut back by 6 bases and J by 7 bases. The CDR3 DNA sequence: TGTGCCAGCAGCCTACGACAGGGAATCTCACAGCCCCAGCATTTT. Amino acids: CASSLRQGISQPQHF.

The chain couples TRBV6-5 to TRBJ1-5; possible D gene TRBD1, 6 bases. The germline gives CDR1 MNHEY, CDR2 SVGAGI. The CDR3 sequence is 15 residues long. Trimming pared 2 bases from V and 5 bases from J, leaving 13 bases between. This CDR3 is CASSYHRGGDQPQHF. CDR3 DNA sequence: TGTGCCAGCAGTTACCATCGGGGGGGCGATCAGCCCCAGCATTTT.

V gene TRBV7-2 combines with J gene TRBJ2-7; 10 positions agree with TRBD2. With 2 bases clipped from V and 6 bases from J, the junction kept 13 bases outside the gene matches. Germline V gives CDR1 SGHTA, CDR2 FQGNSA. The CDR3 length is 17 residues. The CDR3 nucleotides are TGTGCCAGCAGCTTATCCCCTCTAGCGGGAGCTTTCGGCGAGCAGTACTTC. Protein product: CASSLSPLAGAFGEQYF.

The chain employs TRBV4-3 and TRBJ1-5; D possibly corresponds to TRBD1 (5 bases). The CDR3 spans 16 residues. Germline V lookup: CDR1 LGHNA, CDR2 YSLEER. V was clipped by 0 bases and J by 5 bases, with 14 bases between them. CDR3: CASSQDYGMGDQPQHF. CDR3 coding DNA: TGCGCCAGCAGCCAAGATTACGGGATGGGGGATCAGCCCCAGCATTTT.

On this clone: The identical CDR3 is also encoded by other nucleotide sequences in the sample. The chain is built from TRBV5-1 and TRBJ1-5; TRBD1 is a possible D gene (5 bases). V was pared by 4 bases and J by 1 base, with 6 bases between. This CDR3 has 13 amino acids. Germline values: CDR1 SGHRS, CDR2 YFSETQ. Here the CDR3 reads CASSEGSNQPQHF. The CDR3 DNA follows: TGCGCCAGCAGCGAGGGGAGCAATCAGCCCCAGCATTTT.

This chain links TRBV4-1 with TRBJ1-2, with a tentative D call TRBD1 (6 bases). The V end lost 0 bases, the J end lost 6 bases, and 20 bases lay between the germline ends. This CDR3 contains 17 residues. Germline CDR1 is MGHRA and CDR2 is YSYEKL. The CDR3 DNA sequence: TGCGCCAGCAGCCAAGATCGGGGGGCGAGAGGGGATAATGGCTACACCTTC. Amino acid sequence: CASSQDRGARGDNGYTF.

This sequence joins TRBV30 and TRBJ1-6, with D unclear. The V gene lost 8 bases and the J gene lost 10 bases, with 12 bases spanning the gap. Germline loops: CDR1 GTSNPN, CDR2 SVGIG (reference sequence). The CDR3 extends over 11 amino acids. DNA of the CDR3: TGTGCCGGCGGCCCCTCGTCACCCCTCCACTTT. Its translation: CAGGPSSPLHF.

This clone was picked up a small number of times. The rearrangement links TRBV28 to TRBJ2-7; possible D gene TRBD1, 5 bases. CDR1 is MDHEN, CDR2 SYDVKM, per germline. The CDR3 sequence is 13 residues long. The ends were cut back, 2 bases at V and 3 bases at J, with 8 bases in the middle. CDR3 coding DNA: TGTGCCAGCAGTTTAGGCAGGGACTACGAGCAGTACTTC. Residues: CASSLGRDYEQYF.

The CDR3 DNA is TGTGCCAGCAGCCTAGGTGGGGCCCTCCGGCGGGAGCTGTTTTTT. Translating it yields CASSLGGALRRELFF. The chain joins TRBV7-8 to TRBJ2-2; D may be TRBD1 (5 bases). Trimming cost V 5 bases and J 9 bases, with 19 bases left between them. Germline V gives CDR1 SGHVS, CDR2 FQNEAQ. The CDR3 consists of 15 residues.

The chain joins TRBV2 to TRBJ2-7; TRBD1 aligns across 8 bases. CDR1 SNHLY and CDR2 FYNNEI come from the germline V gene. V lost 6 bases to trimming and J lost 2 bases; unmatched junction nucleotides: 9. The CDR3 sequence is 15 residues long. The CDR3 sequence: CASRGATGGAYEQYF. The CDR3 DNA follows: TGTGCCAGCAGGGGAGCCACAGGGGGAGCCTACGAGCAGTACTTC.

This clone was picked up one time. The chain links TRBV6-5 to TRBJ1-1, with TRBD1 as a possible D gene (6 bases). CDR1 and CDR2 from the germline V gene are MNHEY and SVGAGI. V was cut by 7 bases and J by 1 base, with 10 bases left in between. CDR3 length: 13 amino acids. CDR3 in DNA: TGTGCCAGCACCGTGACAGGGAACACTGAAGCTTTCTTT. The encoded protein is CASTVTGNTEAFF.

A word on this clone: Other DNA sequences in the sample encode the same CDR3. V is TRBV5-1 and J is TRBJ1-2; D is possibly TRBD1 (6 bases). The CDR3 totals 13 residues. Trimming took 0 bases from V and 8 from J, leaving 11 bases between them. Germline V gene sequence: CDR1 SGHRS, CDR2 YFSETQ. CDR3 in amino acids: CASSLDGGRGYTF. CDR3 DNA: TGCGCCAGCAGCTTGGACGGGGGGCGGGGCTACACCTTC.

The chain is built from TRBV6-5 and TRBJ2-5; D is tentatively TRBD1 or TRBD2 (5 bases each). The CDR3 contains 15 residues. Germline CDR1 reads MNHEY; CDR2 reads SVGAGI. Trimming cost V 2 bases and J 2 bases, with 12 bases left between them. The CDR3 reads CASSYEGRRQETQYF. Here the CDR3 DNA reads TGTGCCAGCAGTTACGAGGGACGGAGGCAAGAGACCCAGTACTTC.

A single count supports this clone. CDR3 sequence: CASNGDGNYNEQFF. CDR3 DNA sequence: TGTGCCAGCAACGGGGACGGGAACTACAATGAGCAGTTCTTC. The chain employs TRBV2 and TRBJ2-1, with D possibly being TRBD1 or TRBD2 (5 bases each). Per germline, CDR1 SNHLY and CDR2 FYNNEI. The CDR3 covers 14 residues. Trimming pared 7 bases from V and 3 bases from J, leaving 13 bases between.

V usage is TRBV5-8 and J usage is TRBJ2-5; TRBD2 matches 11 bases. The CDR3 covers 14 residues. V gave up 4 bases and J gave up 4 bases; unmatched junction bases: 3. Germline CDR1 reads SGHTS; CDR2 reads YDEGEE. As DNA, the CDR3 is TGTGCCAGCAGCAGCACTAGCGGGAGAGAGACCCAGTACTTC. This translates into CASSSTSGRETQYF.

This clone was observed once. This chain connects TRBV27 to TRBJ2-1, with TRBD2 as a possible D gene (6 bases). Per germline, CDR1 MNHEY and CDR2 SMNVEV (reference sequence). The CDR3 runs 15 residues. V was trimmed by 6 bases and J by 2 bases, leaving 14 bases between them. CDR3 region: CASRLQAGTYNEQFF. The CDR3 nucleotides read TGTGCCAGCAGACTACAGGCGGGAACCTACAATGAGCAGTTCTTC.

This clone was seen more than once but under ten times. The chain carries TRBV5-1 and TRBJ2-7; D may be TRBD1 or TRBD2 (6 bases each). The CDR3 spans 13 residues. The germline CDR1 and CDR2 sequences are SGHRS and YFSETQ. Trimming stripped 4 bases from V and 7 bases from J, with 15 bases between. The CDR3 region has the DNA TGCGCCAGCAGCCCATTGGGGGCGGGGGAGCAGTACTTC. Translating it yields CASSPLGAGEQYF.

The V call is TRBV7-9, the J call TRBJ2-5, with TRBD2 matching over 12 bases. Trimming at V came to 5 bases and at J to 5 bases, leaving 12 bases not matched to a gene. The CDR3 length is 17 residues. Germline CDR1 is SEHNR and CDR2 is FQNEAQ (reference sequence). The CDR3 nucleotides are TGTGCCAGCAGCCGCGCTAGCGGGGGGGCAGGAAAGGAGACCCAGTACTTC. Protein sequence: CASSRASGGAGKETQYF.